The clone carrying this T cell receptor (beta chain) was observed a handful of times. Its antigen is undetermined. These data come from a study of T cells in Graves' hyperthyroidism and ophthalmopathy. Findings of the study overall: Ophthalmopathy could be told apart from stable hyperthyroidism with a 13 V-J model.

From germline, CDR1 is MNHEY and CDR2 SMNVEV (reference sequence). J was trimmed by 3 bases and V by 4 bases; bases with no gene match: 9. The CDR3 runs 19 residues. The CDR3 regions of TCR beta were amplified from RNA transcripts. Primed by the HTBI set, a first-round RT-PCR was run on the TCR CDR3. TCRdb passed the multiplex PCR reads through MiXCR, listing each CDR3 protein once. The table records 450,000 to 650,000 distinct CDR3 sequences, 17% of them present only once. Sequencing was done on a sample of blood. V and J are TRBV27 and TRBJ2-2, with TRBD2 identical over 15 bases. This clonotype was obtained from a woman aged 18-30 years with Graves' ophthalmopathy. CDR3 in amino acids: CASSSRGTSGGPYTGELFF. The CDR3 nucleotides are TGTGCCAGCAGTTCACGAGGGACTAGCGGGGGGCCATACACCGGGGAGCTGTTTTTT.